This passage covers 5 T cell receptor beta chains from one sample sequenced in a study of shared clonotypes between healthy human individuals. The naive CD8 population came from CD45RO-negative cells selected for CCR7, without terminally differentiated effector memory CD45RA+ cells. Assay used: immunoSEQ multiplex PCR; TCRdb lists only in-frame clones, some missing. This sample carries hundreds of thousands of clones, approximately 96% of them seen once, and the ten largest clones take 0.11%. Sample: naive CD8+ T cells sorted from blood. All receptors come from a woman aged 30 to 39 in good health.

The chain uses TRBV28 and TRBJ1-5; D unclear. The CDR3 has 14 residues. Deletions cut 5 bases from V and 0 bases from J, with 8 bases between. CDR1 is MDHEN and CDR2 is SYDVKM in the germline V gene. CDR3 DNA sequence: TGTGCCAGCAGTATGGGGAGTAGCAATCAGCCCCAGCATTTT. Translating it yields CASSMGSSNQPQHF.

The rearrangement uses TRBV21-1 and TRBJ2-5; the table's D gene call, TRBD1, was not cross checked with the DNA. TRBV21-1 is flagged as a pseudogene. The CDR3 is 16 residues long. As DNA, the CDR3 is TGTGCCAGCAGCAGGAGACAGATAACACCTCAAGAGACCCAGTACTTC. Translating gives CASSRRQITPQETQYF.

This chain links TRBV19 with TRBJ2-1; D may be TRBD2 (6 bases). Per the germline V gene, CDR1 is LNHDA and CDR2 is SQIVND (reference sequence). V was cut by 3 bases and J by 8 bases, with 17 bases left in between. The CDR3 length is 15 residues. DNA of the CDR3: TGTGCCAGTAGTATCTCGGGGCGGGACGCCGATGAGCAGTTCTTC. Translating gives CASSISGRDADEQFF.

V and J are TRBV4-1 and TRBJ2-2; a possible D gene is TRBD2 (5 bases). CDR1 is MGHRA and CDR2 is YSYEKL in the germline V gene. This CDR3 is built from 17 residues. Trimming took off 1 base at V and 4 bases at J, with 16 bases between the two ends. CDR3 residues: CASSQVGFGISTGELFF. The DNA for the CDR3 is TGCGCCAGCAGCCAAGTTGGTTTCGGGATTAGCACCGGGGAGCTGTTTTTT.

J is TRBJ1-2 and V is TRBV11-2, with 7 positions matching TRBD1. The CDR3 has 13 residues. Per germline, CDR1 SGHAT and CDR2 FQNNGV. Trimming took 6 bases from V and 3 from J; bases not matched to a gene: 4. CDR3 sequence (DNA): TGTGCCAGCAGGCTCGGGACAGACTATGGCTACACCTTC. Translated, it gives CASRLGTDYGYTF.